This T cell receptor beta chain stems from a study of cytomegalovirus exposure and HLA in healthy donors. Study-wide background: The 110 or so validation repertoires used a platform that matched the one used for the approximately 620 first-cohort repertoires, as a later analysis reported.

Whole-study results and caveats: Associated with cytomegalovirus, according to the listing, were approximately 160 TCR beta chains.

The validation cohort, a group of 120 subjects, included the donors and was separate from the roughly 620-subject first cohort. About this clone itself: Its antigen is as yet unknown. The limits of the CDR3 on the DNA are not certain, so only TCRdb's listed CDR3 is given.

From germline, CDR1 is SNHLY and CDR2 FYNNEI. A total of 14 residues make up the CDR3, ends included. The protocol was immunoSEQ multiplex PCR, while the TCRdb copy is restricted to in-frame clones and leaves out a portion. The data hold more than 200,000 clones, with approximately 84% observed a single time. The receptor was derived from a man between 18 and 35 years old in good health and CMV-seropositive. This chain links TRBV2 with TRBJ2-5; the table names TRBD2, a call not compared with the DNA. The sequencing input was PBMCs. CDR3 in amino acids: CASILGGGFKTQYF.